Here is one T cell receptor (beta chain) with its context. There is no known antigen for this receptor. Base qualities are not at hand, and no much larger clone is one base apart. This specimen comes from a study of glioma-infiltrating T cells listed by TCRdb under 2016. Background on the whole study: Low-grade gliomas were represented by WHO grade II oligodendrogliomas or astrocytomas, and glioblastomas were represented by WHO grade IV tumors that were sampled at initial rather than recurrent diagnosis. Sequencing coverage of roughly 4- to 11-fold of around 1 million peripheral T cells was targeted for blood libraries. The paired cohort comprised three low-grade glioma patients, 8 or 9 primary glioblastoma patients and three non-glioma patients contributing non-neoplastic brain tissue. Glioma tissue, non-neoplastic brain tissue and matched peripheral blood mononuclear cells were used as sources from which TCR alpha- and beta-chain repertoires were sequenced. Glioma patients received dexamethasone for six or fewer days before surgery. To gauge divergence between tissue and blood T-cell populations, every tissue-infiltrating repertoire was compared against the peripheral blood repertoire from the same patient. Overall results and qualifications from the work: Tissue and blood shared very few CDR3 sequences, a result attributed to high CDR3 diversity and limited sampling. VJ-independent divergence between tissue and blood was lower than expected in non-neoplastic patients but higher than expected in all gliomas, particularly low-grade gliomas. Group comparisons were based on small numbers of patients: three non-neoplastic, three low-grade glioma and eight glioblastoma patients. Patients with low tissue-blood divergence were marked by a signature set of shared blood CDR3 motifs, and this signature set was depleted in highly divergent patients.

V is cut back by 0 bases and J by 12 bases, with 13 bases in the junction unmatched. Including cysteine and phenylalanine, the CDR3 has 16 amino acids. Only CDR3 DNA is held: 48 bases, read in frame from base 1. In the germline V gene, CDR1 corresponds to MGHRA and CDR2 to YSYEKL. Immediately after resection, surgical brain or tumor specimens were cryofrozen in liquid nitrogen, with peripheral blood cells collected concurrently. The iRepertoire nested amplicon-rescue multiplex PCR (arm-PCR) platform was used to amplify TCR alpha and beta CDR3 regions from RNA. The input for one-step reverse transcription and amplification was about 100-450 ng of tissue mRNA or PBMC total RNA. Following bead purification, Illumina adapters were added by a secondary multiplex PCR, and libraries between 200 and 400 bp were gel-purified. Demultiplexing relied on internal 6-nucleotide barcodes carried by the libraries. Sequencing of the libraries was done on an Illumina MiSeq using 2x220 or 2x250 nucleotide paired-end reads. The published analysis was carried out like this. FLASH 1.2.11 was used to merge paired reads, and BWA-MEM then aligned the reads to the GRCh37 human genome before TRA and TRB reads were extracted. For V and J assignment, an IMGT-derived reference of cassette sequences and CDR3 motifs that included pseudogenes was used. Reads were translated in three frames, and productive CDR3s were defined as those with a C...FGXG motif and no stop codons. A clonotype was defined as a unique combination of a V-J cassette pair and a CDR3 amino acid sequence. Hamming distance filtering was applied to reads, with thresholds set by the sequence error rate of each sample in mapped regions. The public reads were reanalyzed by TCRdb: fastp trimming at Q25, MiXCR alignment, in-frame beta chains only. Identical CDR3 proteins give one entry, which carries the most common genes and DNA. TCRdb's processing, not the study's, gives the V and J calls here. The sample contains a few hundred thousand distinct CDR3 sequences, roughly two fifths of them found a single time. Around 13% of the sample comes from the top ten.

The sequenced sample consisted of glioma tissue, nonneoplastic brain tissue, or PBMCs (not recorded which). The chain joins TRBV4-1 to TRBJ2-4, with 8 bases aligning to TRBD1. This receptor was identified in a human donor with low-grade glioma or glioblastoma, undergoing nonglioma brain surgery, or in good health (not recorded which). In nucleotide form, the sequence is TGCGCCAGCAGCCAAGAGGTGGACAGGGTCTCTTCTACTCAGTACTTC. Its protein is CASSQEVDRVSSTQYF.